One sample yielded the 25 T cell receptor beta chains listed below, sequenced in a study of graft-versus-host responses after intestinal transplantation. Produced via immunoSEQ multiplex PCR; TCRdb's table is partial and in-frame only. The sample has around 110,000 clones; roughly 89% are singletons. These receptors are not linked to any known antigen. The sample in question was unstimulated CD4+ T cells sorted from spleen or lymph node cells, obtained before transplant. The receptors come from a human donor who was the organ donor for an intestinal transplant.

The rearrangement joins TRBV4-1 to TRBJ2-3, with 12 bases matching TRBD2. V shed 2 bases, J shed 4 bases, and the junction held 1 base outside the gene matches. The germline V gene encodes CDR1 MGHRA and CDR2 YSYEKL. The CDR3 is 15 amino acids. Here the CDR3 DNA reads TGCGCCAGCAGCCAACTAGCGGGGGGGCCAGATACGCAGTATTTT. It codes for CASSQLAGGPDTQYF.

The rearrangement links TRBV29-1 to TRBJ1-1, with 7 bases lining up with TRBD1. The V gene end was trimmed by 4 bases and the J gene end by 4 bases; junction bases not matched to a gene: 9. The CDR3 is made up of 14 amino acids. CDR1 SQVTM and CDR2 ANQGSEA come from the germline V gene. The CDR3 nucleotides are TGCAGCGTTGGGACTGCGACAGGGCTCACTGAAGCTTTCTTT. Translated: CSVGTATGLTEAFF.

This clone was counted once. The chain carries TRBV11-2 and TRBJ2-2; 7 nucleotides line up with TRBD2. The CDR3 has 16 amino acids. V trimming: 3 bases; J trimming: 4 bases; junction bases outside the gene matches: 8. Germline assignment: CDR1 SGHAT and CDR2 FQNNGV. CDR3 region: CASSLPGGSRTGELFF. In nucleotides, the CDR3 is TGTGCCAGCAGCTTGCCCGGCGGGAGTCGCACCGGGGAGCTGTTTTTT.

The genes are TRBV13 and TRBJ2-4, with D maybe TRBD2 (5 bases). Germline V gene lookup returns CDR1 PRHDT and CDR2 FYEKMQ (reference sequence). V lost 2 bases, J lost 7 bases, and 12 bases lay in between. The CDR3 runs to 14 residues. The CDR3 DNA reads TGTGCCAGCAGCTTATATCGGGGTTGGAACATTCAGTACTTC. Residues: CASSLYRGWNIQYF.

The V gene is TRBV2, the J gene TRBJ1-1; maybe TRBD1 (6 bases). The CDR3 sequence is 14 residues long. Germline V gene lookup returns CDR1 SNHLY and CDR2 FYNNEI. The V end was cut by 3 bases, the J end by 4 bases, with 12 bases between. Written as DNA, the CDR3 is TGTGCCAGCAGTGAGCGGGGGGCGAGCACTGAAGCTTTCTTT. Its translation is CASSERGASTEAFF. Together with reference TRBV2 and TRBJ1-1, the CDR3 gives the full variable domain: EPEVTQTPSHQVTQMGQEVILRCVPISNHLYFYWYRQILGQKVEFLVSFYNNEISEKSEIFDDQFSVERPDGSNFTLKIRSTKLEDSAMYFCASSERGASTEAFFGQGTRLTVV.

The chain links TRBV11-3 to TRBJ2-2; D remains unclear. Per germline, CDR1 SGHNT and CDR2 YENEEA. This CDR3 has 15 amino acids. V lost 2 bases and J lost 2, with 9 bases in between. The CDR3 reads CASSLIPANTGELFF. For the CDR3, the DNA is TGTGCCAGCAGCTTAATTCCGGCAAACACCGGGGAGCTGTTTTTT.

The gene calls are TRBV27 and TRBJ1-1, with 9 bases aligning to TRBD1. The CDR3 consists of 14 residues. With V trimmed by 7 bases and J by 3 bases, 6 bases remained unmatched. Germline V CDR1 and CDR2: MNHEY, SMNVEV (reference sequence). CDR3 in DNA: TGTGCCAGCAAAAGGGACAGGGAGTACACTGAAGCTTTCTTT. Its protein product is CASKRDREYTEAFF.

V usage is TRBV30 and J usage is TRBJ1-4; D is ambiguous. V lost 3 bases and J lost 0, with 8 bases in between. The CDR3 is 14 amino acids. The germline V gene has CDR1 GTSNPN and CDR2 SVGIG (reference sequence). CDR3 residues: CAWRRGSTNEKLFF. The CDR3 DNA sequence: TGTGCCTGGAGACGAGGGTCAACTAATGAAAAACTGTTTTTT.

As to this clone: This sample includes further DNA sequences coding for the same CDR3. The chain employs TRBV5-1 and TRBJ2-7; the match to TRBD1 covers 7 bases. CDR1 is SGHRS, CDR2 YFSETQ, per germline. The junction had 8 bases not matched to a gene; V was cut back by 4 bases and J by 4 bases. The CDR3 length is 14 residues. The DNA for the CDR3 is TGCGCCAGCAGCCTTCGGACAGGACCGTACGAGCAGTACTTC. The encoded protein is CASSLRTGPYEQYF.

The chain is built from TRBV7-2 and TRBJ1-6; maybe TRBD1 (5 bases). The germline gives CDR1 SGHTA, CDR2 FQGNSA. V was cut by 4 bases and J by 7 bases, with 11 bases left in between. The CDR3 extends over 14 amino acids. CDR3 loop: CASSSPWGNSPLHF. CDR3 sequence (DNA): TGTGCCAGCAGCTCCCCTTGGGGGAATTCACCCCTCCACTTT.

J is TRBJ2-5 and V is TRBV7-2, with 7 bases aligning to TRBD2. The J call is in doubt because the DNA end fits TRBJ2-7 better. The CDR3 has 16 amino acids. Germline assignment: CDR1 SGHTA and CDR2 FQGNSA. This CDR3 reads CASSSSLAESSYEQYF. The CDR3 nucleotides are TGTGCCAGCAGCTCCTCTCTAGCGGAGAGCTCCTACGAGCAGTACTTC.

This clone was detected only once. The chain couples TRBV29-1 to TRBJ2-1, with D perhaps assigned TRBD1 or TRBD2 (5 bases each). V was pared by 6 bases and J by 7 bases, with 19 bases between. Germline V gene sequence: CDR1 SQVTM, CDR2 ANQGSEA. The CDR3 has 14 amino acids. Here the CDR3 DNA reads TGCAGCGTGAGGGGAGCGGTCTTAGGTAATGAGCAGTTCTTC. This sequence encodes CSVRGAVLGNEQFF.

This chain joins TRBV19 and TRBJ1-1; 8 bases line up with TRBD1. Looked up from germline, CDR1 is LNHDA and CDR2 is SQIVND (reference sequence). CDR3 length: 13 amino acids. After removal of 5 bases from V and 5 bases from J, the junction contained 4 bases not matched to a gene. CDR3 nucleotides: TGTGCCAGTAGTTCAACAGGGGGAACTGAAGCTTTCTTT. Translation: CASSSTGGTEAFF.

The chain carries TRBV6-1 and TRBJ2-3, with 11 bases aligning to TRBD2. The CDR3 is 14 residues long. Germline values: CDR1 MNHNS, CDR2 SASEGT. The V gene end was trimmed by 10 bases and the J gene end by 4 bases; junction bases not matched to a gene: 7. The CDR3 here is CATGSGGAPDTQYF. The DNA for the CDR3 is TGTGCCACAGGTAGCGGGGGGGCCCCAGATACGCAGTATTTT.

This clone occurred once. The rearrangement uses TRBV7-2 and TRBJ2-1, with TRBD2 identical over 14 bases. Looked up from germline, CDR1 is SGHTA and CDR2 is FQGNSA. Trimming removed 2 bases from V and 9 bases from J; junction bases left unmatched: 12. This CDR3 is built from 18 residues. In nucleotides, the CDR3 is TGTGCCAGCAGCTTAAAACAGGCGGGGACTAGCGGGAGCGGTGAGCAGTTCTTC. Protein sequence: CASSLKQAGTSGSGEQFF.

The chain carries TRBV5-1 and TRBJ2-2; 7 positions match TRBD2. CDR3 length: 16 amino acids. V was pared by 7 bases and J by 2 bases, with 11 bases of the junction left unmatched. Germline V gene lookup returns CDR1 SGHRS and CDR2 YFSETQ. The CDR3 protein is CASGDKGGPNTGELFF. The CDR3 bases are TGCGCCAGCGGCGATAAGGGAGGGCCTAACACCGGGGAGCTGTTTTTT.

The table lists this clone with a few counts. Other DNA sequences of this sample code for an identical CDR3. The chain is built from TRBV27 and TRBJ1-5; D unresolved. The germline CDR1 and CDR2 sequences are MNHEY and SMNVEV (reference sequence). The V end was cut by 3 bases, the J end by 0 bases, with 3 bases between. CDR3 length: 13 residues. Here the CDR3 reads CASSFNSNQPQHF. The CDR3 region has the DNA TGTGCCAGCAGTTTTAATAGCAATCAGCCCCAGCATTTT.

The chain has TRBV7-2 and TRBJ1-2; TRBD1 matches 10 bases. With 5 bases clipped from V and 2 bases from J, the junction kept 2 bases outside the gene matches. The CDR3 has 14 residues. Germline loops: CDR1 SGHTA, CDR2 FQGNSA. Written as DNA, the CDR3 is TGTGCCAGCAGCCGGGACAGGGGAAACTATGGCTACACCTTC. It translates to CASSRDRGNYGYTF.

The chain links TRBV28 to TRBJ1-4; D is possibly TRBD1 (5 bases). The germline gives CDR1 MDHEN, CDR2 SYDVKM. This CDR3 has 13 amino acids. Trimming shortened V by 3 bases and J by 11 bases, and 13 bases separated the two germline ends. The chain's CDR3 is CASSLKLEGKLFF. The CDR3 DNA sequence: TGTGCCAGCAGTTTGAAACTGGAGGGGAAACTGTTTTTT.

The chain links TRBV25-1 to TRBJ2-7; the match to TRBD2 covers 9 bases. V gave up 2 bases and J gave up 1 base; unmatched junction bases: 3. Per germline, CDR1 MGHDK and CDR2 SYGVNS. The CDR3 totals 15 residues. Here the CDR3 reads CASSERLAGSYEQYF. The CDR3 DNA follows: TGTGCCAGCAGTGAAAGGCTAGCGGGATCCTACGAGCAGTACTTC.

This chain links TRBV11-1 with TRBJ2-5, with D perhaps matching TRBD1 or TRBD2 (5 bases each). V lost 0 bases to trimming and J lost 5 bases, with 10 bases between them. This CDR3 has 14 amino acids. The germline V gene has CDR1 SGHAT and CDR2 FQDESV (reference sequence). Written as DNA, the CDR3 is TGTGCCAGCAGCTTAGCCGGGGCCCCGGAGACCCAGTACTTC. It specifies CASSLAGAPETQYF. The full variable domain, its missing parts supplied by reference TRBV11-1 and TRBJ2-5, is EAEVAQSPRYKITEKSQAVAFWCDPISGHATLYWYRQILGQGPELLVQFQDESVVDDSQLPKDRFSAERLKGVDSTLKIQPAELGDSAMYLCASSLAGAPETQYFGPGTRLLVL.

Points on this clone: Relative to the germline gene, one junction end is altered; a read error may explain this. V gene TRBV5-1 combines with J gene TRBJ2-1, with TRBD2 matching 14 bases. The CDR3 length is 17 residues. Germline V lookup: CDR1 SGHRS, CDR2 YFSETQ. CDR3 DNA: TGCGTCAGCAGCTTGGCGGGGACTAGCGGGAGTGGGGATGAGCAGTTCTTC. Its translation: CVSSLAGTSGSGDEQFF.

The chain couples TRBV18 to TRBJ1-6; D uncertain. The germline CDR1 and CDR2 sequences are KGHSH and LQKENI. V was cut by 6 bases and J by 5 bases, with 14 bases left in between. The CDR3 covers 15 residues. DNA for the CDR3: TGTGCCAGCTCGAAGGGAATCGCCGATAATTCACCCCTCCACTTT. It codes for CASSKGIADNSPLHF.

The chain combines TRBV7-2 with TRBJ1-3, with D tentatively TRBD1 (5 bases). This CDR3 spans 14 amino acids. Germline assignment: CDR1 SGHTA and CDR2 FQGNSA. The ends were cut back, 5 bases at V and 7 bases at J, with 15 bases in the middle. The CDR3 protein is CASSPDGGRNTIYF. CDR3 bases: TGTGCCAGCAGCCCGGACGGGGGGAGGAACACCATATATTTT. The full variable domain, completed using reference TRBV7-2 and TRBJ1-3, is GAGVSQSPSNKVTEKGKDVELRCDPISGHTALYWYRQSLGQGLEFLIYFQGNSAPDKSGLPSDRFSAERTGGSVSTLTIQRTQQEDSAVYLCASSPDGGRNTIYFGEGSWLTVV.

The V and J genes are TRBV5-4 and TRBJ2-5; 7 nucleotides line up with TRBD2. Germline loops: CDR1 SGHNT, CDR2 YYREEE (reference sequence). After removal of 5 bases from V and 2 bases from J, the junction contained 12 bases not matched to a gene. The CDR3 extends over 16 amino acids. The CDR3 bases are TGTGCCAGCAGGGGAAGTGGCGGGGGACCGCAAGAGACCCAGTACTTC. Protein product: CASRGSGGGPQETQYF.